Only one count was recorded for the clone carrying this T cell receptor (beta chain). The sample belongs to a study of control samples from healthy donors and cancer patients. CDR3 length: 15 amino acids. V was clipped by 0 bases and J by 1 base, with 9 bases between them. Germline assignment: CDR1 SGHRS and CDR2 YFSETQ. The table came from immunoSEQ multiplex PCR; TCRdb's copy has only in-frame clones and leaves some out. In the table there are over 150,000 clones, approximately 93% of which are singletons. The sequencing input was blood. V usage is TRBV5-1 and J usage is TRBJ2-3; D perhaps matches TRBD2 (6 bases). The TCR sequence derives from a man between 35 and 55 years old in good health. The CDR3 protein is CASSLGASGTDTQYF. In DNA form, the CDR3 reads TGCGCCAGCAGCTTGGGGGCTAGCGGCACAGATACGCAGTATTTT.